Listed here are 24 T cell receptor beta chains from one sample, sequenced in a study of T cells in tuberculosis. As to time point: new active TB diagnosis, blood taken before or within 7 days of starting treatment. Generated by immunoSEQ multiplex PCR, the TCRdb table keeps only in-frame clones and is missing some. Among approximately 53,000 clones listed, about 95% were seen once. The source was PBMCs, collected at tuberculosis diagnosis. The receptors shown here come from an adult with tuberculosis.

The chain couples TRBV4-1 to TRBJ2-2, with no clear D. CDR1 is MGHRA and CDR2 is YSYEKL in the germline V gene. Deletions cut 2 bases from V and 6 bases from J, with 7 bases between. This CDR3 has 13 residues. In DNA, the CDR3 is TGCGCCAGCAGCCAATTTAGCCCCGGGGAGCTGTTTTTT. It encodes CASSQFSPGELFF.

The chain combines TRBV30 with TRBJ2-5; TRBD1 matches 10 bases. V lost 5 bases to trimming and J lost 5 bases; unmatched junction nucleotides: 11. The CDR3 has 15 residues. Germline V gene sequence: CDR1 GTSNPN, CDR2 SVGIG (reference sequence). In nucleotides, the CDR3 is TGTGCCTGGGACCGGGACAGGGGATCTGGGGAGACCCAGTACTTC. As protein: CAWDRDRGSGETQYF.

The rearrangement joins TRBV28 to TRBJ1-5, with D hard to call. Between the trimmed V and J ends, which lost 8 bases and 7 bases, there was a span of 12 bases. There are 12 residues in the CDR3. Germline assignment: CDR1 MDHEN and CDR2 SYDVKM. In DNA form, the CDR3 reads TGTGCCAGCGCTAGCGGGAAGCAGCCCCAGCATTTT. It is translated as CASASGKQPQHF.

The chain uses TRBV7-8 and TRBJ1-4; 10 bases are a match to TRBD1. CDR3 length equals 16 residues. Germline CDR1 is SGHVS and CDR2 is FQNEAQ. V was clipped by 6 bases and J by 5 bases; unmatched bases: 9. The CDR3 is CASRLIPGQGNEKLFF. In DNA, the CDR3 is TGTGCCAGCAGGCTTATTCCGGGACAGGGGAATGAAAAACTGTTTTTT.

The chain employs TRBV5-6 and TRBJ2-3; TRBD1 matches at 8 bases. This CDR3 contains 16 residues. Germline V gives CDR1 SGHDT, CDR2 YYEEEE. V dropped 2 bases and J dropped 11; count of bases not matched to a gene: 16. This CDR3 reads CASSLFPSGQGGVQYF. Here the CDR3 DNA reads TGTGCCAGCAGCTTATTTCCCTCCGGACAGGGTGGGGTGCAGTATTTT.

V and J are TRBV4-3 and TRBJ1-2, with D hard to call. This CDR3 contains 14 residues. CDR1 and CDR2 (germline): LGHNA, YSLEER. V was clipped by 3 bases and J by 3 bases, with 11 bases between them. CDR3 residues: CASSQSTGDYGYTF. DNA for the CDR3: TGCGCCAGCAGCCAGAGTACTGGAGACTATGGCTACACCTTC.

In this sample, this clone turned up a few times. The genes are TRBV27 and TRBJ2-1; TRBD2 matches 11 bases. The germline V gene encodes CDR1 MNHEY and CDR2 SMNVEV (reference sequence). This CDR3 contains 15 residues. The junction had 6 bases not matched to a gene; V was cut back by 6 bases and J by 5 bases. The CDR3: CASRPKGLADNEQFF. In DNA form, the CDR3 reads TGTGCCAGCAGACCTAAGGGACTAGCGGACAATGAGCAGTTCTTC.

The table lists this clone with a count of one. This chain connects TRBV5-1 to TRBJ1-2, with 7 bases fitting TRBD1. J gave up 0 bases and V 1 base, and 3 bases lay outside the gene matches. The CDR3 has 15 residues. Germline CDR1 is SGHRS and CDR2 is YFSETQ. This CDR3 reads CASSLWTGANYGYTF. The CDR3 DNA reads TGCGCCAGCAGCTTGTGGACAGGAGCTAACTATGGCTACACCTTC. Full variable domain (remainder filled in from reference TRBV5-1 and TRBJ1-2): KAGVTQTPRYLIKTRGQQVTLSCSPISGHRSVSWYQQTPGQGLQFLFEYFSETQRNKGNFPGRFSGRQFSNSRSEMNVSTLELGDSALYLCASSLWTGANYGYTFGSGTRLTVV.

The V call is TRBV30, the J call TRBJ1-1; the D is unclear. With 5 bases removed from V and 8 bases from J, the gap between germline ends came to 9 bases. From germline, CDR1 is GTSNPN and CDR2 SVGIG (reference sequence). This CDR3 comprises 10 residues. CDR3 loop: CAWGRIEAFF. In DNA form, the CDR3 reads TGTGCCTGGGGGAGAATAGAAGCTTTCTTT. Using reference TRBV30 and TRBJ1-1 for the parts outside the CDR3, the full variable domain is SQTIHQWPATLVQPVGSPLSLECTVEGTSNPNLYWYRQAAGRGLQLLFYSVGIGQISSEVPQNLSASRPQDRQFILSSKKLLLSDSGFYLCAWGRIEAFFGQGTRLTVV.

The chain links TRBV18 to TRBJ2-3; D might be TRBD2 (6 bases). V was cut by 3 bases and J by 6 bases, with 13 bases left in between. The germline V gene encodes CDR1 KGHSH and CDR2 LQKENI. The CDR3 runs to 14 residues. The CDR3 sequence is CASSPVRGIDTQYF. CDR3 DNA sequence: TGTGCCAGCTCACCGGTGCGGGGAATTGATACGCAGTATTTT.

The chain combines TRBV28 with TRBJ1-5, with D unresolved. From germline, CDR1 is MDHEN and CDR2 SYDVKM. The ends were cut back, 5 bases at V and 0 bases at J, with 8 bases in the middle. The CDR3 runs 14 residues. The CDR3, as DNA: TGTGCCAGCAGTCCCGCAGGTAGCAATCAGCCCCAGCATTTT. Translating it yields CASSPAGSNQPQHF.

The J gene is TRBJ2-7, the V gene TRBV2, with 15 bases that match TRBD2. Germline-derived CDR1 and CDR2 are SNHLY and FYNNEI. The CDR3 loop spans 19 amino acids. J lost 2 bases, V lost 6 bases, and 14 bases had no gene match. The CDR3 protein is CASSENPGLAGGPPYEQYF. As DNA, the CDR3 is TGTGCCAGCAGCGAAAATCCGGGACTAGCGGGAGGACCCCCCTACGAGCAGTACTTC. Full variable domain (remainder filled in from reference TRBV2 and TRBJ2-7): EPEVTQTPSHQVTQMGQEVILRCVPISNHLYFYWYRQILGQKVEFLVSFYNNEISEKSEIFDDQFSVERPDGSNFTLKIRSTKLEDSAMYFCASSENPGLAGGPPYEQYFGPGTRLTVT.

This clone was counted a single time. The V gene is TRBV7-3, the J gene TRBJ2-1, with TRBD2 matching 10 bases. This CDR3 region has 17 residues. The V gene's germline CDR1 is SGHTA and CDR2 FQGTGA. V trimming: 5 bases; J trimming: 0 bases; junction bases outside the gene matches: 7. CDR3 sequence: CASSPSGRGSSYNEQFF. The DNA for the CDR3 is TGTGCCAGCAGCCCGAGCGGGAGGGGGTCCTCCTACAATGAGCAGTTCTTC.

In nucleotides, the CDR3 is TGTGCCAGTAGTATAGGGACAGGGTCGGGCGATACGCAGTATTTT. It specifies CASSIGTGSGDTQYF. V is TRBV19 and J is TRBJ2-3; 8 nucleotides match TRBD1. V dropped 1 base and J dropped 6; count of bases not matched to a gene: 6. Germline loops: CDR1 LNHDA, CDR2 SQIVND (reference sequence). CDR3 length: 15 amino acids.

The chain has TRBV10-1 and TRBJ1-5, with TRBD1 identical over 7 bases. Per germline, CDR1 WNHNN and CDR2 SYGVQD (reference sequence). The length of the CDR3 is 12 residues. Trimming at V came to 5 bases and at J to 5 bases, leaving 0 bases not matched to a gene. This CDR3 reads CASSTGDQPQHF. The CDR3 DNA reads as TGCGCCAGCAGTACAGGGGATCAGCCCCAGCATTTT.

Only one count was recorded for this clone. The genes are TRBV5-4 and TRBJ2-4, with TRBD1 matching over 7 bases. The V and J ends lost 3 bases and 2 bases, in that order; junction bases with no gene match: 11. The CDR3 sequence is 17 residues long. In germline, CDR1 is SGHNT, CDR2 YYREEE (reference sequence). CDR3 in amino acids: CASSSKTGLRPKNIQYF. CDR3 coding DNA: TGTGCCAGCAGCTCAAAGACAGGGCTAAGGCCCAAAAACATTCAGTACTTC.

This clone was observed a few times. The rearrangement links TRBV6-1 to TRBJ2-5, with D perhaps matching TRBD1 (5 bases). The V gene's germline CDR1 is MNHNS and CDR2 SASEGT. V was clipped by 6 bases and J by 2 bases, with 7 bases between them. CDR3 length equals 12 residues. CDR3 nucleotide sequence: TGTGCCAGCAGAGGGGTACAAGAGACCCAGTACTTC. The encoded protein is CASRGVQETQYF.

The chain has TRBV7-6 and TRBJ2-7; D perhaps matches TRBD2 (6 bases). V gave up 5 bases and J gave up 5 bases, with 16 bases separating them. Germline V gene lookup returns CDR1 SGHVS and CDR2 FNYEAQ. This CDR3 is built from 14 residues. The CDR3 DNA reads TGTGCCAGCAGCCCGGACGGGAGATTACACGAGCAGTACTTC. Translated, it gives CASSPDGRLHEQYF.

Here the CDR3 DNA reads TGTGCCATCAGTGACCACGGACAGGGTGGAACCGGGGAGCTGTTTTTT. This encodes CAISDHGQGGTGELFF. This chain connects TRBV10-3 to TRBJ2-2, with 8 positions matching TRBD1. The V segment lost 3 bases and the J segment 5 bases; nucleotides outside the gene matches: 8. CDR1 is ENHRY and CDR2 is SYGVKD in the germline V gene. The length of the CDR3 is 16 residues.

This rearrangement joins TRBV18 to TRBJ1-1; TRBD1 agrees at 8 bases. The V gene's germline CDR1 is KGHSH and CDR2 LQKENI. The CDR3 contains 15 residues. With 1 base clipped from V and 5 bases from J, the junction kept 6 bases outside the gene matches. For the CDR3, the DNA is TGTGCCAGCTCACCACGAGCCGACAGGGGAACTGAAGCTTTCTTT. The encoded protein is CASSPRADRGTEAFF.

The V gene is TRBV5-6, the J gene TRBJ2-7; 7 nucleotides align to TRBD2. With 0 bases clipped from V and 2 bases from J, the junction kept 5 bases outside the gene matches. The length of the CDR3 is 15 residues. The germline gives CDR1 SGHDT, CDR2 YYEEEE. The DNA for the CDR3 is TGTGCCAGCAGCTTGGCCCCGACTAGCCCCTACGAGCAGTACTTC. It encodes CASSLAPTSPYEQYF.

The chain employs TRBV20-1 and TRBJ1-2; D not resolved. Trimming took off 0 bases at V and 8 bases at J, with 7 bases between the two ends. Germline V gene lookup returns CDR1 DFQATT and CDR2 SNEGSKA (reference sequence). The CDR3 totals 11 residues. Here the CDR3 DNA reads TGCAGTGCTAGAGACCTTCCGGGCTACACCTTC. Translated, it gives CSARDLPGYTF.

V usage is TRBV7-3 and J usage is TRBJ1-1; 9 bases map to TRBD1. Germline lookup yields CDR1 SGHTA and CDR2 FQGTGA. V was pared by 5 bases and J by 6 bases, with 7 bases of the junction left unmatched. The CDR3 length is 14 residues. The CDR3: CASSPGTGSPEAFF. The DNA for the CDR3 is TGTGCCAGCAGCCCCGGGACAGGGTCACCTGAAGCTTTCTTT.

The chain joins TRBV19 to TRBJ1-2; perhaps TRBD1 as D (6 bases). The V gene's germline CDR1 is LNHDA and CDR2 SQIVND (reference sequence). The CDR3 covers 15 residues. Trimming pared 3 bases from V and 2 bases from J, leaving 13 bases between. The chain's CDR3 is CASSIAKQGNYGYTF. Written as DNA, the CDR3 is TGTGCCAGTAGTATTGCAAAACAGGGAAACTATGGCTACACCTTC. The whole variable domain, remainder taken from reference TRBV19 and TRBJ1-2, is DGGITQSPKYLFRKEGQNVTLSCEQNLNHDAMYWYRQDPGQGLRLIYYSQIVNDFQKGDIAEGYSVSREKKESFPLTVTSAQKNPTAFYLCASSIAKQGNYGYTFGSGTRLTVV.